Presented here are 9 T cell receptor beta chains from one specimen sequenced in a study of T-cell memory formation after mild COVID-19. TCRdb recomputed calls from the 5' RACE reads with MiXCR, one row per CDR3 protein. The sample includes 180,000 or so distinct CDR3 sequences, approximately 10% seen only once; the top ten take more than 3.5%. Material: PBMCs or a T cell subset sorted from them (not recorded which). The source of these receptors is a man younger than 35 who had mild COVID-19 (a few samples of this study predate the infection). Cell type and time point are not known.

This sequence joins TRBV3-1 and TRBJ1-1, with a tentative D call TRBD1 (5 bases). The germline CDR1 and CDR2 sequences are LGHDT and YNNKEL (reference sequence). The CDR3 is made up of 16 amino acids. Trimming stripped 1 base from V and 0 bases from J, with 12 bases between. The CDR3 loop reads CASSQAGGMMNTEAFF. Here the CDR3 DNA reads TGTGCCAGCAGCCAAGCGGGGGGGATGATGAACACTGAAGCTTTCTTT.

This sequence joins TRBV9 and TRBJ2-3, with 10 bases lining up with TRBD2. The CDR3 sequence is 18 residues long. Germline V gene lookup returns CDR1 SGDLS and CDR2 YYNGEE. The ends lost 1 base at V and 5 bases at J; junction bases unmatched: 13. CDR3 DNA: TGTGCCAGCAGCGTACCCGCCGATAGCGGGGGGCTTGGAGATACGCAGTATTTT. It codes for CASSVPADSGGLGDTQYF.

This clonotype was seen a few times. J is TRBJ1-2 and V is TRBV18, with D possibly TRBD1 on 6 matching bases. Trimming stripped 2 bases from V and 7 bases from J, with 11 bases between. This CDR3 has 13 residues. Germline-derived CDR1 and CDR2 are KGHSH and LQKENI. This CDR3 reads CASSPGGRTGYTF. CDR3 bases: TGTGCCAGCTCACCAGGGGGGCGTACTGGCTACACCTTC.

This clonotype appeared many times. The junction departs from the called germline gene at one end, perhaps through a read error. The CDR3 here is CASSQDREERGFFF. CDR3 bases: TGCGCCAGCAGCCAAGATCGGGAAGAGAGAGGTTTTTTCTTC. The chain links TRBV4-1 to TRBJ2-5, with D possibly TRBD2 on 5 matching bases. Germline V gene sequence: CDR1 MGHRA, CDR2 YSYEKL. The CDR3 has 14 amino acids.

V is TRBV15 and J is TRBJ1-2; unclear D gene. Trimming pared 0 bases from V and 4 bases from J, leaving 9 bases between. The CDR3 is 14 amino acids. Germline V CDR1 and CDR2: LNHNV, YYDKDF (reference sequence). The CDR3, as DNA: TGTGCCACCAGCAGAGAGGCCGGCGCCTATGGCTACACCTTC. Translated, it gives CATSREAGAYGYTF. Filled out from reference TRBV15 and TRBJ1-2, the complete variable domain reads DAMVIQNPRYQVTQFGKPVTLSCSQTLNHNVMYWYQQKSSQAPKLLFHYYDKDFNNEADTPDNFQSRRPNTSFCFLDIRSPGLGDTAMYLCATSREAGAYGYTFGSGTRLTVV.

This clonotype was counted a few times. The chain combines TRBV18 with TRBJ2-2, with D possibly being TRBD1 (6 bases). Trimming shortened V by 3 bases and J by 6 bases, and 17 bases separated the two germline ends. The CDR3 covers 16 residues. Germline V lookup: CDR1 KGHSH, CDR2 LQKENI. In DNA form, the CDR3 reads TGTGCCAGCTCACCGGAGAACAGGGTAATGGCCGGGGAGCTGTTTTTT. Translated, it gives CASSPENRVMAGELFF.

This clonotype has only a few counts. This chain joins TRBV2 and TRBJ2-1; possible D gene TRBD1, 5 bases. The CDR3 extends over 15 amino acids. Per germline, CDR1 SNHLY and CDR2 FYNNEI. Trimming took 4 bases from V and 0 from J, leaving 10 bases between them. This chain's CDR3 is CASSGGSSSYNEQFF. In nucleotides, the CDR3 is TGTGCCAGCAGTGGGGGCTCCTCCTCCTACAATGAGCAGTTCTTC.

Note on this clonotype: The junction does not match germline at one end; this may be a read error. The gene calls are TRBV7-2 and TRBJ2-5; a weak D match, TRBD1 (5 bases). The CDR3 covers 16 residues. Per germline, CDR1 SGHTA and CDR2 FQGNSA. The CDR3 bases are TGTGCCAGCACCTTAAGGGGTCGGGCCCCGCGGGAGACCCAGTACTTC. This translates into CASTLRGRAPRETQYF.

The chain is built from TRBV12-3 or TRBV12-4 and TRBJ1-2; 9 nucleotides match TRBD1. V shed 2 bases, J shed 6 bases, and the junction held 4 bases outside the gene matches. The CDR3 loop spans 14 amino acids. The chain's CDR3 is CASSLTDRGNGYTF. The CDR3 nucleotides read TGTGCCAGCAGTTTAACGGACAGGGGAAATGGCTACACCTTC.